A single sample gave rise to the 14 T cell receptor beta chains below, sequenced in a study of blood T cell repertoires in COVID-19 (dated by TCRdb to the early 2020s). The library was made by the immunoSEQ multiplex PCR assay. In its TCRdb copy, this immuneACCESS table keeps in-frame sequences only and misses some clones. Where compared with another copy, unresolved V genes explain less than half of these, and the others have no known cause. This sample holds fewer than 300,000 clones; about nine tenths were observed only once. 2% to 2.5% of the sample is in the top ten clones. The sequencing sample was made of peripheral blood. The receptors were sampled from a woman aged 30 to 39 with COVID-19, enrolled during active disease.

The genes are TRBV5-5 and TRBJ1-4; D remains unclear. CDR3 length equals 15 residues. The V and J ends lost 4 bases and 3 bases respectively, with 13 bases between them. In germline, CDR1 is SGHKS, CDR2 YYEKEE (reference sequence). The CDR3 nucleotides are TGTGCCAGCAGCAGAACCGGGTCTTCTAATGAAAAACTGTTTTTT. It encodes CASSRTGSSNEKLFF.

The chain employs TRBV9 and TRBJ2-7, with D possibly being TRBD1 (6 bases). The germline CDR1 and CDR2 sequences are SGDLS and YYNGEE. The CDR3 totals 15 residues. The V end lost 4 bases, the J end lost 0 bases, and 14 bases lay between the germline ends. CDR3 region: CASSPTGIYSYEQYF. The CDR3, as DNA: TGTGCCAGCAGCCCCACAGGGATCTACTCCTACGAGCAGTACTTC.

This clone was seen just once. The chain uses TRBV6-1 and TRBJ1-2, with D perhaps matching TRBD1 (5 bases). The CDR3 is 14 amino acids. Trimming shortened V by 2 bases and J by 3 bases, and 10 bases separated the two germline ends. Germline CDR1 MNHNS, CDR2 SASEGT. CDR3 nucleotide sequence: TGTGCCAGCAGTGAAAGGAGGGGTGACTATGGCTACACCTTC. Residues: CASSERRGDYGYTF.

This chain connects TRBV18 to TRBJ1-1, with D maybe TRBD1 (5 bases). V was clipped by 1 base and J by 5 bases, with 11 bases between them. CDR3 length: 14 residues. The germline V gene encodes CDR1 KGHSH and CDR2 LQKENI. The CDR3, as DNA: TGTGCCAGCTCACCACTGGGACTGACAACTGAAGCTTTCTTT. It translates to CASSPLGLTTEAFF.

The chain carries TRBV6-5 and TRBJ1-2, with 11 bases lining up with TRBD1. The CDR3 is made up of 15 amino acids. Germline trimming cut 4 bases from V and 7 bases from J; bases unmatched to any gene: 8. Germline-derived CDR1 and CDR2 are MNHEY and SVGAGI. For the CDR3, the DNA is TGTGCCAGCAGTTTTCCGGGACAGGGGGTCTTTGGCTACACCTTC. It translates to CASSFPGQGVFGYTF.

The CDR3 protein is CASRTVAGLFF. The CDR3 DNA reads TGTGCCAGCAGGACGGTTGCGGGACTGTTTTTT. The rearrangement uses TRBV28 and TRBJ1-4; no clear D. V was shortened by 6 bases and J by 13 bases, with 12 bases between the two germline ends. Germline loops: CDR1 MDHEN, CDR2 SYDVKM. This CDR3 contains 11 residues.

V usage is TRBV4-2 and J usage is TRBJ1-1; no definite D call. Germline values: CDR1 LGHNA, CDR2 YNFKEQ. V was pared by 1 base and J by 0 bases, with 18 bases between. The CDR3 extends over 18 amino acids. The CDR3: CASSQGNAFTNLNTEAFF. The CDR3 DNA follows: TGTGCCAGCAGCCAAGGCAACGCTTTCACAAACCTGAACACTGAAGCTTTCTTT.

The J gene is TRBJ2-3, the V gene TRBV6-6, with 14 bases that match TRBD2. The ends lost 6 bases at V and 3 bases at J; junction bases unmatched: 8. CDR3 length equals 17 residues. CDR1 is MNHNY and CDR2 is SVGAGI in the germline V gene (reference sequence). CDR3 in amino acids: CASSRRTSGRSTDTQYF. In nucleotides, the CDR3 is TGTGCCAGCAGCCGACGGACTAGCGGGAGGTCTACAGATACGCAGTATTTT.

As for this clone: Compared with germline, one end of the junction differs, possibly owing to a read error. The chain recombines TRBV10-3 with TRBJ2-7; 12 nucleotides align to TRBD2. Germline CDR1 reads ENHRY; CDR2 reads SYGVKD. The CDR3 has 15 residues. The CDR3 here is CAICEGLAGGDEQYF. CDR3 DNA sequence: TGTGCCATCTGTGAAGGCCTAGCGGGAGGGGACGAGCAGTACTTC.

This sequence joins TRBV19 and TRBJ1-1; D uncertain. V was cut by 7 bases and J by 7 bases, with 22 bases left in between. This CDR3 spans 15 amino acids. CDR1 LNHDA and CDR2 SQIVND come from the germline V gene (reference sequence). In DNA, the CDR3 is TGTGCCAGTACAGCGGAAACAGCCGTGACGGGTGAAGCTTTCTTT. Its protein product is CASTAETAVTGEAFF.

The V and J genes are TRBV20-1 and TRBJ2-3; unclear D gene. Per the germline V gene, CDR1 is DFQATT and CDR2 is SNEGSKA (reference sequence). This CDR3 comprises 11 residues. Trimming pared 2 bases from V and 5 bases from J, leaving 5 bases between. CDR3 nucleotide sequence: TGCAGTGCTAGATTATTAGATACGCAGTATTTT. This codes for CSARLLDTQYF.

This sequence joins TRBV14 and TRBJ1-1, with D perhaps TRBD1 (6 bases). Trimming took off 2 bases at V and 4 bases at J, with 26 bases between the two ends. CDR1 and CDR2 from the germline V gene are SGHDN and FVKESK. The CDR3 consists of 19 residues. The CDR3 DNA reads TGTGCCAGCAGCCAAATTGCTAAACGGACAGATTTATTTACCACTGAAGCTTTCTTT. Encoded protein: CASSQIAKRTDLFTTEAFF.

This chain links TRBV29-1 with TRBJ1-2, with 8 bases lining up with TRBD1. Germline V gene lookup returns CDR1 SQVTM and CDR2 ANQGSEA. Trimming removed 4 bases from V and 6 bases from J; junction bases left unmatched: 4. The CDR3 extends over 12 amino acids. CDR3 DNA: TGCAGCGTTGTGGGACAGGTACATGGCTACACCTTC. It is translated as CSVVGQVHGYTF.

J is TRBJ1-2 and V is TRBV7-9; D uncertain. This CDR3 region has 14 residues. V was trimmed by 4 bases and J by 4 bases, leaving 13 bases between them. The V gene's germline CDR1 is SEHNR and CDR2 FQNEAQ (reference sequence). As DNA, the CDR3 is TGTGCCAGCAGCTCTGCTACAGAGACCTATGGCTACACCTTC. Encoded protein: CASSSATETYGYTF.